The clone carrying this T cell receptor (beta chain) was seen a few times. Its antigen is not known. The sample is drawn from a study of cytomegalovirus exposure and HLA in healthy donors. The V gene lost 3 bases and the J gene lost 0 bases, with 6 bases spanning the gap. In germline, CDR1 is MGHDK, CDR2 SYGVNS. The CDR3 has 14 amino acids. Study observations and caveats: It was approximately 150 TCR beta chains that were listed as cytomegalovirus-associated.

The primer mix had 60 Vbeta and 13 Jbeta primers. Generated by immunoSEQ multiplex PCR, the TCRdb table keeps only in-frame clones and is missing some. The sample holds some 160,000 clones, roughly 77% seen once. This receptor was obtained from a man aged 45-65 years in good health and CMV-seropositive. Sequencing used PBMCs. The chain carries TRBV25-1 and TRBJ1-3; D remains unclear. CDR3: CASSERSSGNTIYF. DNA of the CDR3: TGTGCCAGCAGTGAGCGTAGCTCTGGAAACACCATATATTTT.